This entry features one TCR beta chain sequence. Its antigen is not known. This sample was included in a study of cytomegalovirus exposure and HLA in healthy donors. Overall study findings and caveats: According to a later analysis, TCR clusters from the first cohort tended to co-occur in the 100 to 150 validation repertoires. Researchers catalogued about 160 TCR beta chains as cytomegalovirus-associated. In vitro checks showed that a few CMV-associated chains really do target CMV antigens.

CDR1 and CDR2 (germline): MDHEN, SYDVKM. The V end was cut by 3 bases, the J end by 4 bases, with 7 bases between. This CDR3 is built from 13 residues. The data were produced by immunoSEQ multiplex PCR, yet TCRdb's version contains in-frame clones alone and is incomplete. The sample has around 300,000 clones; around 89% are singletons. The clonotype comes from a woman between 18 and 29 years old in good health and CMV-seronegative. The specimen sequenced was PBMCs. The rearrangement links TRBV28 to TRBJ2-1; no firm D call. The CDR3 bases are TGTGCCAGCAGTTTTGGTACTTACAATGAGCAGTTCTTC. This gives the protein CASSFGTYNEQFF.